This T cell receptor (beta chain) was sequenced during a study of control samples from healthy donors and cancer patients. Assay: immunoSEQ multiplex PCR; the TCRdb copy retains only in-frame clones and omits some. The profile shows approximately 170,000 clones, around nine tenths of them singletons. CDR1 and CDR2 (germline): LNHDA, SQIVND (reference sequence). The J segment lost 2 bases and the V segment lost 9 bases, leaving 3 bases of the junction unmatched. The CDR3 covers 14 residues. Sequencing was done on a sample of blood. This sequence originates from a woman younger than 45 in good health. The rearrangement links TRBV19 to TRBJ2-2, with TRBD2 identical over 10 bases. The CDR3 DNA follows: TGTGCCAGCTGGACTAGCGGCAACACCGGGGAGCTGTTTTTT. Translated: CASWTSGNTGELFF.